Listed here are 25 T cell receptor beta chains from one sample, sequenced in a study of blood T cell repertoires in COVID-19 (dated by TCRdb to 2019 to 2021). Preparation of the library involved the immunoSEQ multiplex PCR assay. In its TCRdb copy, this immuneACCESS table keeps in-frame sequences only and misses some clones. Where compared with another copy, unresolved V genes explain less than half of these, and the others have no known cause. This sample comprises some 250,000 clones, roughly 85% of them detected only once. The top ten constitute around 2.2% of the sample. Sequencing used peripheral blood. The origin of the receptors is a man aged 25-45 years who had recovered from COVID-19.

This clone was seen only a few times. The chain links TRBV6-4 to TRBJ2-3; 9 bases are a match to TRBD2. This CDR3 contains 16 residues. Per germline, CDR1 MRHNA and CDR2 SNTAGT. V was pared by 5 bases and J by 1 base, with 7 bases of the junction left unmatched. CDR3 residues: CASSPSPSGGTDTQYF. The CDR3 nucleotides read TGTGCCAGCAGTCCTAGCCCTAGCGGGGGCACAGATACGCAGTATTTT.

This clone has just one count. The chain carries TRBV7-6 and TRBJ2-3; the D gene is possibly TRBD2 (5 bases). The CDR3 length is 17 residues. V was pared by 4 bases and J by 2 bases, with 19 bases between. Germline V gene data show CDR1 as SGHVS and CDR2 as FNYEAQ. The CDR3 here is CASSYVPGSSFTDTQYF. The CDR3 region has the DNA TGTGCCAGCAGCTACGTGCCCGGTTCTAGCTTCACAGATACGCAGTATTTT.

The V gene is TRBV29-1, the J gene TRBJ2-5; no reliable D call. Germline CDR1 SQVTM, CDR2 ANQGSEA. The CDR3 is 12 residues long. Trimming removed 6 bases at V and 1 base at J, with 9 bases between. CDR3 nucleotides: TGCAGCGTAGTAACTTTCCAAGAGACCCAGTACTTC. Translating it yields CSVVTFQETQYF.

The chain has TRBV19 and TRBJ2-7, with 9 bases fitting TRBD1. Germline V gene data show CDR1 as LNHDA and CDR2 as SQIVND (reference sequence). The CDR3 has 16 amino acids. The junction had 13 bases not matched to a gene; V was cut back by 1 base and J by 9 bases. The CDR3 nucleotides read TGTGCCAGTAGTATAGCTGCGGGACAGGGTCTGAATGGGCAGTACTTC. Protein product: CASSIAAGQGLNGQYF.

The chain's CDR3 is CASSPQEGPQPQHF. The CDR3 nucleotides read TGTGCCAGCTCACCACAAGAGGGTCCCCAGCCCCAGCATTTT. The rearrangement joins TRBV18 to TRBJ1-5, with D uncertain. V was pared by 1 base and J by 7 bases, with 11 bases between. Germline V gives CDR1 KGHSH, CDR2 LQKENI. This CDR3 has 14 amino acids. Drawing the rest from reference TRBV18 and TRBJ1-5, the complete variable domain is NAGVMQNPRHLVRRRGQEARLRCSPMKGHSHVYWYRQLPEEGLKFMVYLQKENIIDESGMPKERFSAEFPKEGPSILRIQQVVRGDSAAYFCASSPQEGPQPQHFGDGTRLSIL.

The chain carries TRBV19 and TRBJ1-6; TRBD1 might be the D (5 bases). The ends were cut back, 7 bases at V and 6 bases at J, with 10 bases in the middle. In germline, CDR1 is LNHDA, CDR2 SQIVND (reference sequence). The CDR3 has 13 amino acids. DNA of the CDR3: TGTGCCAGTACAGGAGGGGCTAATTCACCCCTCCACTTT. This encodes CASTGGANSPLHF.

The genes are TRBV14 and TRBJ2-7, with a possible D match to TRBD2 (5 bases). CDR1 and CDR2 (germline): SGHDN, FVKESK. Trimming took 4 bases from V and 5 from J, leaving 9 bases between them. This CDR3 region has 12 residues. CDR3 DNA sequence: TGTGCCAGCAGCCGGAGGTCTAACGAGCAGTACTTC. It is translated as CASSRRSNEQYF.

The gene calls are TRBV7-2 and TRBJ2-5; D remains ambiguous. Between the trimmed V and J ends, which lost 2 bases and 5 bases, there was a span of 12 bases. This CDR3 is 14 amino acids long. CDR1 SGHTA and CDR2 FQGNSA come from the germline V gene. CDR3 sequence reads: CASSLYSPAETQYF. CDR3 DNA: TGTGCCAGCAGCTTATATAGCCCAGCGGAGACCCAGTACTTC.

This rearrangement joins TRBV12-3 or TRBV12-4 to TRBJ2-1; D uncertain. This CDR3 contains 12 residues. The V and J ends lost 1 base and 7 bases respectively, with 5 bases between them. The DNA for the CDR3 is TGTGCCAGCAGTTTAGGCACTAATGAGCAGTTCTTC. The encoded protein is CASSLGTNEQFF.

The gene calls are TRBV2 and TRBJ1-6; D is perhaps TRBD1 (5 bases). V was pared by 7 bases and J by 3 bases, with 19 bases between. CDR3 length: 17 amino acids. Germline assignment: CDR1 SNHLY and CDR2 FYNNEI. The CDR3 here is CASTLFRVANYNSPLHF. CDR3 nucleotide sequence: TGTGCCAGCACTCTGTTCAGGGTGGCGAACTATAATTCACCCCTCCACTTT.

J is TRBJ1-2 and V is TRBV13, with TRBD1 matching over 9 bases. Germline V gene data show CDR1 as PRHDT and CDR2 as FYEKMQ (reference sequence). Germline trimming cut 9 bases from V and 7 bases from J; bases unmatched to any gene: 12. This CDR3 is 14 amino acids long. The CDR3 loop is CARNNRGRRGGYTF. The CDR3 region has the DNA TGTGCCAGAAACAACAGGGGGCGACGGGGTGGCTACACCTTC.

This clone appeared a single time. The chain is built from TRBV6-5 and TRBJ1-1; TRBD1 is a possible D gene (6 bases). V was clipped by 2 bases and J by 2 bases, with 12 bases between them. This CDR3 is built from 15 residues. Germline values: CDR1 MNHEY, CDR2 SVGAGI. The DNA for the CDR3 is TGTGCCAGCAGTTACGGGGGACACCTAAACACTGAAGCTTTCTTT. It translates to CASSYGGHLNTEAFF.

The chain recombines TRBV11-2 with TRBJ1-6; D gene unclear. The CDR3 is 14 residues long. V shed 10 bases and J shed 7 bases, with 17 bases lying between them. Germline lookup yields CDR1 SGHAT and CDR2 FQNNGV. For the CDR3, the DNA is TGTGCCACCGGATGGCCCCACGGGAATTCACCCCTCCACTTT. Translating gives CATGWPHGNSPLHF.

This sequence joins TRBV30 and TRBJ1-1; D uncertain. CDR1 GTSNPN and CDR2 SVGIG come from the germline V gene (reference sequence). The CDR3 runs 10 residues. Trimming removed 8 bases from V and 4 bases from J, with 8 bases in between. The CDR3 DNA is TGTGCCCTGGTTAGCACTGAAGCTTTCTTT. Encoded protein: CALVSTEAFF.

In this sample, this clone turned up once. V is TRBV4-2 and J is TRBJ2-2; possible D gene TRBD2, 5 bases. Trimming removed 4 bases at V and 7 bases at J, with 10 bases between. The CDR3 runs to 13 residues. In germline, CDR1 is LGHNA, CDR2 YNFKEQ. CDR3 sequence (DNA): TGTGCCAGCAGCCCCGTCGGAGGCGGGGAGCTGTTTTTT. Its translation: CASSPVGGGELFF.

CDR3 nucleotides: TGTGCCAGCAGTTCGGCCGGGACAGGGGACGGCTACACCTTC. Encoded protein: CASSSAGTGDGYTF. The chain has TRBV6-5 and TRBJ1-2; 10 bases line up with TRBD1. With 4 bases clipped from V and 8 bases from J, the junction kept 7 bases outside the gene matches. CDR1 MNHEY and CDR2 SVGAGI come from the germline V gene. The CDR3 contains 14 residues.

This chain links TRBV5-4 with TRBJ1-1; no reliable D call. CDR1 is SGHNT and CDR2 is YYREEE in the germline V gene (reference sequence). The CDR3 is 13 amino acids. V lost 6 bases to trimming and J lost 0 bases, with 9 bases between them. The CDR3, as DNA: TGTGCCAGCAAAGAGGGCCTGAACACTGAAGCTTTCTTT. Translating it yields CASKEGLNTEAFF.

CDR3 nucleotide sequence: TGTGCCACCAGTGATTTCTACTCTAACTATGGCTACACCTTC. It yields the protein CATSDFYSNYGYTF. The chain combines TRBV24-1 with TRBJ1-2; D is uncertain. Germline CDR1 and CDR2: KGHDR and SFDVKD. V lost 1 base and J lost 0, with 5 bases in between. The CDR3 runs to 14 residues.

This clone was picked up one time. This sequence joins TRBV3-1 (or the pseudogene TRBV3-2) and TRBJ2-7, with TRBD1 matching over 9 bases. The CDR3 contains 15 residues. CDR1 and CDR2 (germline): LGHDT, YNNKEL (reference sequence). V lost 4 bases and J lost 6; bases outside the gene matches: 10. CDR3 in DNA: TGTGCCAGCAGCCCCCCGGGACAGGGTGGGCGCGAGCAGTACTTC. This sequence encodes CASSPPGQGGREQYF.

The chain links TRBV5-5 to TRBJ1-1, with 7 bases aligning to TRBD1. V shed 2 bases, J shed 5 bases, and the junction held 12 bases outside the gene matches. Germline V CDR1 and CDR2: SGHKS, YYEKEE (reference sequence). The CDR3 extends over 16 amino acids. Written as DNA, the CDR3 is TGTGCCAGCAGCTTCTTCCCGGGTGGGGACAGAACTGAAGCTTTCTTT. Protein: CASSFFPGGDRTEAFF.

This clone was seen just once. V gene TRBV4-1 combines with J gene TRBJ1-1, with TRBD1 identical over 7 bases. CDR1 is MGHRA, CDR2 YSYEKL, per germline. V shed 2 bases and J 0 bases; nucleotides not matched to a gene: 9. The CDR3 is 17 residues long. The CDR3 reads CASSQYLPGQMNTEAFF. The CDR3 DNA sequence: TGCGCCAGCAGCCAATACTTACCGGGACAGATGAACACTGAAGCTTTCTTT.

This chain's CDR3 is CAWRLAGGYFQTDTQYF. In DNA form, the CDR3 reads TGTGCCTGGAGGCTAGCGGGGGGGTACTTCCAGACAGATACGCAGTATTTT. V and J are TRBV30 and TRBJ2-3; 12 nucleotides match TRBD2. V gave up 3 bases and J gave up 3 bases; unmatched junction bases: 10. Germline V gene lookup returns CDR1 GTSNPN and CDR2 SVGIG (reference sequence). The length of the CDR3 is 17 residues.

The V call is TRBV7-6, the J call TRBJ2-2; 9 bases align to TRBD2. V lost 2 bases to trimming and J lost 2 bases; unmatched junction nucleotides: 3. Looked up from germline, CDR1 is SGHVS and CDR2 is FNYEAQ. The CDR3 is 16 amino acids. CDR3 DNA: TGTGCCAGCAGCTTAACTAGCGGGTTAAACACCGGGGAGCTGTTTTTT. Translation gives CASSLTSGLNTGELFF.

V usage is TRBV27 and J usage is TRBJ1-1; 11 nucleotides align to TRBD1. With V trimmed by 6 bases and J by 6 bases, 15 bases remained unmatched. CDR3 size: 17 residues. Germline V gene sequence: CDR1 MNHEY, CDR2 SMNVEV (reference sequence). CDR3 in amino acids: CASSRSPGTGGAAEAFF. The CDR3 region has the DNA TGTGCCAGCAGCCGTAGTCCCGGGACAGGGGGGGCGGCTGAAGCTTTCTTT.

This chain joins TRBV28 and TRBJ1-3; the D gene is possibly TRBD1 (6 bases). Germline V gives CDR1 MDHEN, CDR2 SYDVKM. There are 15 residues in the CDR3. Trimming left V 5 bases short and J 4 bases short, with 15 bases between. For the CDR3, the DNA is TGTGCCAGCAGTCTTGTGGGGGCCGTGGGAAACACCATATATTTT. This translates into CASSLVGAVGNTIYF.